What follows are 22 T cell receptor beta chains derived from one specimen sequenced in a study of cytomegalovirus exposure and HLA in healthy donors. Profiled with immunoSEQ multiplex PCR; TCRdb holds only in-frame clones, not every one. The repertoire consists of 150,000 to 200,000 clones, with 85% occurring once and the leading ten covering approximately 2.4%. Sequencing input: PBMCs. All receptors come from a young man in good health and CMV-seropositive.

The chain couples TRBV7-2 to TRBJ2-7; TRBD2 agrees at 11 bases. Germline CDR1 is SGHTA and CDR2 is FQGNSA. J lost 2 bases, V lost 3 bases, and 6 bases had no gene match. The CDR3 sequence is 16 residues long. The CDR3 DNA follows: TGTGCCAGCAGCTTGTCTAGCGGGGGGCTTCCCTACGAGCAGTACTTC. Translation gives CASSLSSGGLPYEQYF.

This clone was counted once. The chain combines TRBV9 with TRBJ1-1, with D hard to call. Germline CDR1 reads SGDLS; CDR2 reads YYNGEE. V was cut by 1 base and J by 5 bases, with 12 bases left in between. The CDR3 has 14 amino acids. The CDR3 DNA follows: TGTGCCAGCAGCGTAAACCCCTCCAGGACTGAAGCTTTCTTT. This translates into CASSVNPSRTEAFF.

The V and J genes are TRBV7-9 and TRBJ1-6, with TRBD1 matching over 8 bases. J gave up 9 bases and V 5 bases, and 6 bases lay outside the gene matches. Germline CDR1 SEHNR, CDR2 FQNEAQ (reference sequence). The CDR3 is made up of 14 amino acids. CDR3 in amino acids: CASSARGRSSPLHF. The CDR3 DNA reads TGTGCCAGCAGCGCCAGGGGGCGGAGTTCACCCCTCCACTTT. Full variable domain (missing parts from reference TRBV7-9 and TRBJ1-6): DTGVSQNPRHKITKRGQNVTFRCDPISEHNRLYWYRQTLGQGPEFLTYFQNEAQLEKSRLLSDRFSAERPKGSFSTLEIQRTEQGDSAMYLCASSARGRSSPLHFGNGTRLTVT.

This chain uses TRBV25-1 with TRBJ2-7; D perhaps matches TRBD1 (5 bases). This CDR3 spans 15 amino acids. Germline V gene sequence: CDR1 MGHDK, CDR2 SYGVNS. The V gene lost 1 base and the J gene lost 3 bases, with 13 bases spanning the gap. CDR3 in amino acids: CASSESVAGIYEQYF. Written as DNA, the CDR3 is TGTGCCAGCAGTGAATCGGTAGCAGGGATCTACGAGCAGTACTTC.

The chain employs TRBV4-3 and TRBJ2-2, with a weak D call TRBD1 (5 bases). The CDR3 sequence is 15 residues long. Germline loops: CDR1 LGHNA, CDR2 YSLEER. V was trimmed by 0 bases and J by 5 bases, leaving 10 bases between them. CDR3 DNA sequence: TGCGCCAGCAGCCAAGATAGGGGCCGTACCGGGGAGCTGTTTTTT. It specifies CASSQDRGRTGELFF.

This chain uses TRBV5-1 with TRBJ2-1, with a weak D call TRBD2 (7 bases). Trimming removed 6 bases from V and 5 bases from J, with 18 bases in between. The CDR3 totals 15 residues. Germline V gene data show CDR1 as SGHRS and CDR2 as YFSETQ. The CDR3 sequence: CASTRTGGPNNEQFF. CDR3 nucleotides: TGCGCCAGCACCCGAACGGGGGGCCCTAACAATGAGCAGTTCTTC. The full variable domain, its missing parts supplied by reference TRBV5-1 and TRBJ2-1, is KAGVTQTPRYLIKTRGQQVTLSCSPISGHRSVSWYQQTPGQGLQFLFEYFSETQRNKGNFPGRFSGRQFSNSRSEMNVSTLELGDSALYLCASTRTGGPNNEQFFGPGTRLTVL.

The chain links TRBV4-1 to TRBJ2-7, with 8 bases aligning to TRBD1. Germline lookup yields CDR1 MGHRA and CDR2 YSYEKL. There are 15 residues in the CDR3. J lost 2 bases, V lost 3 bases, and 6 bases had no gene match. Written as DNA, the CDR3 is TGCGCCAGCAGCCATGCCGGGACAGGAACCTACGAGCAGTACTTC. Its protein product is CASSHAGTGTYEQYF.

This chain uses TRBV7-8 with TRBJ2-5; possible D gene TRBD1, 6 bases. This CDR3 is 16 amino acids long. The germline V and J ends were trimmed by 5 bases and 2 bases, with 18 bases remaining between them. Germline CDR1 is SGHVS and CDR2 is FQNEAQ. The CDR3 is CASSPYGQGRQETQYF. The CDR3 DNA sequence: TGTGCCAGCAGCCCCTACGGCCAGGGGCGGCAAGAGACCCAGTACTTC.

The chain carries TRBV19 and TRBJ2-7; a possible D gene is TRBD1 (5 bases). V was trimmed by 0 bases and J by 3 bases, leaving 15 bases between them. CDR1 and CDR2 from the germline V gene are LNHDA and SQIVND (reference sequence). The CDR3 totals 16 residues. In nucleotides, the CDR3 is TGTGCCAGTAGTATAGATAAAGGGGCCGCGTTCTACGAGCAGTACTTC. Its protein is CASSIDKGAAFYEQYF.

The chain employs TRBV6-6 and TRBJ1-5; D is perhaps TRBD1 (6 bases). Germline values: CDR1 MNHNY, CDR2 SVGAGI (reference sequence). Trimming removed 6 bases from V and 7 bases from J, with 16 bases in between. This CDR3 spans 14 amino acids. The CDR3 DNA sequence: TGTGCCAGCAGAAGTCAGGGGTCGGGGCAGCCCCAGCATTTT. This sequence encodes CASRSQGSGQPQHF.

This clone came up once. The chain couples TRBV27 to TRBJ2-7, with D perhaps TRBD2 (5 bases). Germline V gene sequence: CDR1 MNHEY, CDR2 SMNVEV (reference sequence). The CDR3 length is 17 residues. The ends were cut back, 6 bases at V and 0 bases at J, with 21 bases in the middle. CDR3 nucleotides: TGTGCCAGCAGCACGCGAGGAGGCCCGGGGAGCTCCTACGAGCAGTACTTC. It codes for CASSTRGGPGSSYEQYF.

This chain joins TRBV6-1 and TRBJ2-2; the D is unclear. The CDR3 has 14 residues. The V gene lost 4 bases and the J gene lost 5 bases, with 11 bases spanning the gap. Germline lookup yields CDR1 MNHNS and CDR2 SASEGT. CDR3 protein: CASSALLRTGELFF. CDR3 DNA sequence: TGTGCCAGCAGTGCCCTACTGAGGACCGGGGAGCTGTTTTTT.

The chain links TRBV7-3 to TRBJ2-1; D ambiguous. The CDR3 has 17 amino acids. CDR1 is SGHTA, CDR2 FQGTGA, per germline. Trimming removed 5 bases at V and 0 bases at J, with 17 bases between. CDR3 nucleotide sequence: TGTGCCAGCAGCCCCTTACCTCAAGAGAGCTCCTACAATGAGCAGTTCTTC. Translated: CASSPLPQESSYNEQFF.

As regards this clone: The junction shows a germline mismatch at one end, possibly a read error. This sequence joins TRBV7-7 and TRBJ2-2, with 10 bases matching TRBD2. Germline V lookup: CDR1 SSHAT, CDR2 FNYEAQ (reference sequence). The CDR3 sequence is 15 residues long. The CDR3 DNA follows: TGTGCTAGCAGCTTAGTAGCGGGGGGAACCGGGGAGCTGTTTTTT. It codes for CASSLVAGGTGELFF.

This rearrangement joins TRBV30 to TRBJ2-3; D possibly corresponds to TRBD2 (6 bases). Deletions cut 3 bases from V and 4 bases from J, with 14 bases between. This CDR3 has 14 amino acids. Germline values: CDR1 GTSNPN, CDR2 SVGIG (reference sequence). DNA for the CDR3: TGTGCCTGGAGCCATTGGGGAGGTGCAGATACGCAGTATTTT. The encoded protein is CAWSHWGGADTQYF.

The rearrangement links TRBV4-1 to TRBJ1-2; 9 bases line up with TRBD1. Germline V gene sequence: CDR1 MGHRA, CDR2 YSYEKL. This CDR3 spans 16 amino acids. V gave up 2 bases and J gave up 2 bases; unmatched junction bases: 6. The CDR3 nucleotides read TGCGCCAGCAGCCAAACCCCCGGGACAGGGAACTATGGCTACACCTTC. It translates to CASSQTPGTGNYGYTF.

V gene TRBV9 combines with J gene TRBJ2-3; 13 bases are shared with TRBD2. This CDR3 has 19 residues. With V trimmed by 3 bases and J by 0 bases, 10 bases remained unmatched. CDR1 SGDLS and CDR2 YYNGEE come from the germline V gene. Here the CDR3 reads CASSASLGLAGESTDTQYF. Written as DNA, the CDR3 is TGTGCCAGCAGCGCTAGTCTCGGACTAGCGGGGGAAAGCACAGATACGCAGTATTTT.

This chain links TRBV4-1 with TRBJ2-3, with 9 nucleotides matching TRBD1. The junction had 6 bases not matched to a gene; V was cut back by 1 base and J by 4 bases. The V gene's germline CDR1 is MGHRA and CDR2 YSYEKL. The CDR3 loop spans 16 amino acids. The CDR3: CASSQGGQGSSDTQYF. The CDR3 coding sequence is TGCGCCAGCAGCCAAGGGGGACAGGGATCATCAGATACGCAGTATTTT.

This clone was found once. The chain joins TRBV27 to TRBJ1-5, with TRBD1 as a possible D gene (5 bases). The germline V gene encodes CDR1 MNHEY and CDR2 SMNVEV (reference sequence). The CDR3 spans 14 residues. The V end was cut by 6 bases, the J end by 4 bases, with 13 bases between. Written as DNA, the CDR3 is TGTGCCAGCAGCATGTCAGGGATGAATCAGCCCCAGCATTTT. Residues: CASSMSGMNQPQHF.

The J gene is TRBJ1-2, the V gene TRBV2, with D tentatively TRBD1 (5 bases). V was cut by 5 bases and J by 5 bases, with 12 bases left in between. Germline CDR1 and CDR2: SNHLY and FYNNEI. The CDR3 runs 13 residues. Here the CDR3 DNA reads TGTGCCAGCAGTTCCCGGGGGGGGTATGGCTACACCTTC. Its translation is CASSSRGGYGYTF.

V is TRBV11-2 and J is TRBJ2-5; 8 bases are a match to TRBD1. CDR1 is SGHAT, CDR2 FQNNGV, per germline. CDR3 length: 13 amino acids. Trimming removed 3 bases from V and 4 bases from J; junction bases left unmatched: 1. The chain's CDR3 is CASSLGQAETQYF. As DNA, the CDR3 is TGTGCCAGCAGCTTGGGACAGGCAGAGACCCAGTACTTC.

The chain carries TRBV5-1 and TRBJ2-5; D ambiguous. The V end lost 0 bases, the J end lost 2 bases, and 11 bases lay between the germline ends. The CDR3 totals 15 residues. Looked up from germline, CDR1 is SGHRS and CDR2 is YFSETQ. This CDR3 is CASSLETGEQETQYF. CDR3 sequence (DNA): TGCGCCAGCAGCTTGGAAACCGGAGAACAAGAGACCCAGTACTTC.